The 8 T cell receptor beta chains below come from one sample, sequenced in a study of cytomegalovirus exposure and HLA in healthy donors. PCR amplification relied on 60 Vbeta primers (plus 13 Jbeta primers). Produced via immunoSEQ multiplex PCR; TCRdb's table is partial and in-frame only. In the table there are around 53,000 clones, around 70% of which are singletons. Sequenced material: PBMCs. These TCRs come from a man between 18 and 35 years old in good health and CMV-seronegative.

The gene calls are TRBV6-4 and TRBJ1-4; D call uncertain. The CDR3 runs to 13 residues. CDR1 is MRHNA and CDR2 is SNTAGT in the germline V gene. Trimming took 0 bases from V and 10 from J, leaving 9 bases between them. The CDR3 sequence is CASSDSPGSKLFF. As DNA, the CDR3 is TGTGCCAGCAGTGACTCACCGGGTTCAAAACTGTTTTTT.

The CDR3 protein is CASSQGLSGEQYF. DNA of the CDR3: TGCGCCAGCAGCCAAGGACTATCGGGCGAGCAGTACTTC. This sequence joins TRBV4-3 and TRBJ2-7, with D perhaps matching TRBD2 (5 bases). The V end was cut by 1 base, the J end by 6 bases, with 10 bases between. The V gene's germline CDR1 is LGHNA and CDR2 YSLEER. The CDR3 is made up of 13 amino acids.

The CDR3 protein is CSVELTGVGELFF. As DNA, the CDR3 is TGCAGCGTTGAACTGACAGGGGTGGGGGAGCTGTTTTTT. The chain recombines TRBV29-1 with TRBJ2-2; 8 nucleotides match TRBD1. The CDR3 has 13 amino acids. Germline loops: CDR1 SQVTM, CDR2 ANQGSEA. V was clipped by 2 bases and J by 8 bases; unmatched bases: 4.

Only one count was recorded for this clone. The rearrangement links TRBV4-2 to TRBJ2-4, with D possibly TRBD2 on 6 matching bases. The CDR3 consists of 16 residues. Trimming stripped 0 bases from V and 2 bases from J, with 11 bases between. The germline gives CDR1 LGHNA, CDR2 YNFKEQ. In DNA form, the CDR3 reads TGTGCCAGCAGCCAAGAGTCGGAGGGAACCAAAAACATTCAGTACTTC. Its protein is CASSQESEGTKNIQYF.

This rearrangement joins TRBV9 to TRBJ1-1; 7 bases map to TRBD1. The CDR3 sequence is 15 residues long. Germline CDR1 reads SGDLS; CDR2 reads YYNGEE. V gave up 7 bases and J gave up 2 bases; unmatched junction bases: 11. The CDR3 protein is CASSVAGGANTEAFF. The CDR3 nucleotides are TGTGCCAGCTCCGTCGCAGGGGGTGCCAACACTGAAGCTTTCTTT.

This clone was counted between two and nine times. The chain links TRBV28 to TRBJ1-1, with 7 bases fitting TRBD1. This CDR3 region has 14 residues. The V segment lost 7 bases and the J segment 10 bases; nucleotides outside the gene matches: 15. Germline V gene data show CDR1 as MDHEN and CDR2 as SYDVKM. The CDR3 protein is CASNSGTARFRAFF. In DNA, the CDR3 is TGTGCCAGCAATTCCGGGACAGCCCGATTCCGAGCTTTCTTT.

The chain employs TRBV28 and TRBJ1-4; D is possibly TRBD1 (6 bases). The CDR3 length is 14 residues. The ends were cut back, 6 bases at V and 7 bases at J, with 15 bases in the middle. Germline values: CDR1 MDHEN, CDR2 SYDVKM. CDR3 loop: CASRDRSAFEKLFF. The CDR3 DNA reads TGTGCCAGCAGAGACAGGAGCGCTTTTGAAAAACTGTTTTTT.

The V gene is TRBV25-1, the J gene TRBJ2-7, with D possibly TRBD1 on 6 matching bases. The CDR3 is 14 amino acids. With 7 bases removed from V and 2 bases from J, the gap between germline ends came to 15 bases. Germline-derived CDR1 and CDR2 are MGHDK and SYGVNS. CDR3 region: CASKDSKVPYEQYF. CDR3 bases: TGTGCCAGCAAGGACAGCAAGGTCCCCTACGAGCAGTACTTC.